The next 20 T cell receptor beta chains were all read from a single sample in a study of shared clonotypes between healthy human individuals (dated by TCRdb to 2019 to 2021). The library was prepared using the immunoSEQ multiplex PCR assay. The immuneACCESS repertoire file appears here via TCRdb, limited to in-frame rearrangements. These files lack a portion of the clones; in checked studies, under half of the deficit traces to unresolved V genes, and the cause of the others is not known. Counted in this sample were millions of clones; about 95% of them appeared once. The ten largest clones take up more than 0.95% of the sample. CD8 naive samples were obtained by positive selection for CCR7 among CD45RO-negative cells, yielding a CD45RA+CCR7+ population from which TemRA cells were excluded. Sample: naive CD8+ T cells sorted from blood. The sample's cell subset or site, from its label and the paper: CD45RA+CCR7+. The receptors shown here come from a man between 18 and 29 years old in good health.

V gene TRBV4-1 combines with J gene TRBJ2-7, with D possibly TRBD1 on 6 matching bases. The length of the CDR3 is 13 residues. Germline CDR1 MGHRA, CDR2 YSYEKL. The ends were cut back, 8 bases at V and 4 bases at J, with 15 bases in the middle. The CDR3 coding sequence is TGCGCCAGCGCTCCCATCAGGGGATACGAGCAGTACTTC. Translating gives CASAPIRGYEQYF.

The J gene is TRBJ2-1, the V gene TRBV6-1, with 8 bases that match TRBD1. There are 15 residues in the CDR3. Germline values: CDR1 MNHNS, CDR2 SASEGT. V lost 5 bases, J lost 7 bases, and 10 bases stayed unmatched. CDR3 protein: CASSLDRVSLNEQFF. In DNA form, the CDR3 reads TGTGCCAGCAGTTTGGACAGGGTATCCCTAAATGAGCAGTTCTTC.

Concerning this clone itself: The sample contains more than one DNA sequence encoding this CDR3. The chain is built from TRBV13 and TRBJ2-7, with D hard to call. The CDR3 runs 12 residues. Looked up from germline, CDR1 is PRHDT and CDR2 is FYEKMQ (reference sequence). V was trimmed by 6 bases and J by 0 bases, leaving 6 bases between them. CDR3 bases: TGTGCCAGCAGTCTGAGCTCCTACGAGCAGTACTTC. Its translation: CASSLSSYEQYF.

V gene TRBV5-4 combines with J gene TRBJ2-7; 8 bases agree with TRBD1. The CDR3 sequence is 14 residues long. Germline V gene sequence: CDR1 SGHNT, CDR2 YYREEE (reference sequence). Trimming took 2 bases from V and 3 from J; bases not matched to a gene: 4. The chain's CDR3 is CASSFSGQDYEQYF. The CDR3 DNA reads TGTGCCAGCAGCTTCTCGGGACAGGACTACGAGCAGTACTTC.

The rearrangement joins TRBV30 to TRBJ1-2, with a tentative D call TRBD1 (5 bases). The CDR3 extends over 13 amino acids. Between the trimmed V and J ends, which lost 2 bases and 4 bases, there was a span of 11 bases. Per germline, CDR1 GTSNPN and CDR2 SVGIG (reference sequence). The CDR3 here is CAWSSGAFYGYTF. CDR3 coding DNA: TGTGCCTGGAGTTCTGGGGCGTTCTATGGCTACACCTTC.

The rearrangement links TRBV6-6 to TRBJ2-7; maybe TRBD2 (5 bases). Germline lookup yields CDR1 MNHNY and CDR2 SVGAGI (reference sequence). This CDR3 is 14 amino acids long. V lost 4 bases to trimming and J lost 2 bases, with 12 bases between them. CDR3 region: CASSLEREAYEQYF. DNA of the CDR3: TGTGCCAGCAGTTTGGAACGGGAAGCCTACGAGCAGTACTTC.

On this clone: Other nucleotide sequences in the sample specify the same CDR3. The V gene is TRBV28, the J gene TRBJ2-7; tentatively, D is TRBD2 (5 bases). This CDR3 spans 14 amino acids. The V gene's germline CDR1 is MDHEN and CDR2 SYDVKM. The V gene lost 3 bases and the J gene lost 5 bases, with 14 bases spanning the gap. The CDR3 nucleotides read TGTGCCAGCAGTTTCCGGGGTAGGGTTAACGAGCAGTACTTC. Translation: CASSFRGRVNEQYF.

DNA of the CDR3: TGTGCCAGCACTCCTGGAGGACAGGTCCTCGATGAGCAGTTCTTC. Its protein is CASTPGGQVLDEQFF. The chain employs TRBV5-5 and TRBJ2-1, with 7 bases matching TRBD1. V lost 6 bases and J lost 8; bases outside the gene matches: 14. This CDR3 contains 15 residues. Germline loops: CDR1 SGHKS, CDR2 YYEKEE (reference sequence).

This sequence joins TRBV10-3 and TRBJ2-1, with TRBD1 matching 8 bases. The CDR3 is made up of 16 amino acids. Germline CDR1 ENHRY, CDR2 SYGVKD. J gave up 5 bases and V 3 bases, and 9 bases lay outside the gene matches. The CDR3, as DNA: TGTGCCATCAGTGATTCCCTGGACAGGGTTGACAATGAGCAGTTCTTC. This sequence encodes CAISDSLDRVDNEQFF.

This clone was seen just once. This rearrangement joins TRBV11-2 to TRBJ2-3; weak D call: TRBD2 (5 bases). The CDR3 sequence is 16 residues long. From germline, CDR1 is SGHAT and CDR2 FQNNGV. Trimming pared 5 bases from V and 4 bases from J, leaving 19 bases between. CDR3 coding DNA: TGTGCCAGCAGCGGCGGCTTTGCGGGCCACCCAGATACGCAGTATTTT. Protein product: CASSGGFAGHPDTQYF.

This sequence joins TRBV5-1 and TRBJ2-7; a possible D gene is TRBD1 (6 bases). V was pared by 3 bases and J by 6 bases, with 13 bases between. Germline CDR1 is SGHRS and CDR2 is YFSETQ. The CDR3 extends over 13 amino acids. The chain's CDR3 is CASSSPQGGEQYF. The CDR3 region has the DNA TGCGCCAGCAGCTCCCCACAGGGCGGCGAGCAGTACTTC.

The chain joins TRBV9 to TRBJ2-3, with D possibly matching TRBD2 (6 bases). Trimming pared 3 bases from V and 0 bases from J, leaving 14 bases between. Germline CDR1 SGDLS, CDR2 YYNGEE. The CDR3 is 16 residues long. The CDR3 here is CASSGPMGTSTDTQYF. In DNA, the CDR3 is TGTGCCAGCAGCGGGCCCATGGGGACTAGCACAGATACGCAGTATTTT.

Here the CDR3 DNA reads TGTGCCAGCAGCGCGGGAGGCACCTACGAGCAGTACTTC. Its translation: CASSAGGTYEQYF. The genes are TRBV9 and TRBJ2-7, with TRBD2 identical over 7 bases. The V gene end was trimmed by 3 bases and the J gene end by 2 bases; junction bases not matched to a gene: 2. There are 13 residues in the CDR3. CDR1 is SGDLS, CDR2 YYNGEE, per germline.

Of note for this clone: Other DNA sequences in this sample translate to the same CDR3. V gene TRBV27 combines with J gene TRBJ2-5, with 7 bases aligning to TRBD2. Trimming removed 2 bases from V and 5 bases from J; junction bases left unmatched: 5. The germline V gene has CDR1 MNHEY and CDR2 SMNVEV (reference sequence). The CDR3 loop spans 14 amino acids. CDR3 amino acids: CASSLLAGVETQYF. CDR3 coding DNA: TGTGCCAGCAGTTTACTTGCGGGGGTGGAGACCCAGTACTTC.

J is TRBJ2-1 and V is TRBV7-9; D possibly corresponds to TRBD2 (5 bases). Trimming took off 0 bases at V and 8 bases at J, with 11 bases between the two ends. Germline CDR1 is SEHNR and CDR2 is FQNEAQ (reference sequence). The CDR3 is 14 amino acids. CDR3 DNA: TGTGCCAGCAGCTTAGCGGAGAGGGCCGATGAGCAGTTCTTC. It encodes CASSLAERADEQFF.

V is TRBV4-2 and J is TRBJ2-2, with TRBD1 matching over 9 bases. Germline trimming cut 3 bases from V and 7 bases from J; bases unmatched to any gene: 6. This CDR3 spans 15 amino acids. The germline V gene has CDR1 LGHNA and CDR2 YNFKEQ. The CDR3 region is CASSHTQGAVGELFF. The DNA of the CDR3 is TGTGCCAGCAGCCATACACAGGGGGCCGTCGGGGAGCTGTTTTTT.

The chain uses TRBV30 and TRBJ1-5; D may be TRBD1 (5 bases). The germline CDR1 and CDR2 sequences are GTSNPN and SVGIG (reference sequence). This CDR3 is built from 14 residues. Trimming took off 0 bases at V and 0 bases at J, with 6 bases between the two ends. CDR3 coding DNA: TGTGCCTGGAGTGTACAGGATAGCAATCAGCCCCAGCATTTT. This gives the protein CAWSVQDSNQPQHF.

The chain links TRBV15 to TRBJ2-7, with D possibly TRBD2 on 5 matching bases. Trimming stripped 3 bases from V and 4 bases from J, with 16 bases between. The CDR3 has 15 amino acids. Germline V gene lookup returns CDR1 LNHNV and CDR2 YYDKDF (reference sequence). The CDR3 loop reads CATSRGPGSGYEQYF. Here the CDR3 DNA reads TGTGCCACCAGCAGGGGCCCGGGGTCGGGGTACGAGCAGTACTTC.

This chain links TRBV5-1 with TRBJ2-7; D gene ambiguous. Trimming removed 4 bases from V and 3 bases from J, with 11 bases in between. Looked up from germline, CDR1 is SGHRS and CDR2 is YFSETQ. The CDR3 length is 13 residues. CDR3 residues: CASSQHPLYEQYF. The CDR3 DNA reads as TGCGCCAGCAGCCAACACCCTCTCTACGAGCAGTACTTC.

As for this clone: Other nucleotide sequences in the sample specify the same CDR3. V usage is TRBV27 and J usage is TRBJ1-6; D uncertain. The CDR3 sequence is 14 residues long. Germline CDR1 and CDR2: MNHEY and SMNVEV (reference sequence). The V end lost 2 bases, the J end lost 4 bases, and 6 bases lay between the germline ends. CDR3 nucleotide sequence: TGTGCCAGCAGTTTACGGGTATATAATTCACCCCTCCACTTT. Translation: CASSLRVYNSPLHF.